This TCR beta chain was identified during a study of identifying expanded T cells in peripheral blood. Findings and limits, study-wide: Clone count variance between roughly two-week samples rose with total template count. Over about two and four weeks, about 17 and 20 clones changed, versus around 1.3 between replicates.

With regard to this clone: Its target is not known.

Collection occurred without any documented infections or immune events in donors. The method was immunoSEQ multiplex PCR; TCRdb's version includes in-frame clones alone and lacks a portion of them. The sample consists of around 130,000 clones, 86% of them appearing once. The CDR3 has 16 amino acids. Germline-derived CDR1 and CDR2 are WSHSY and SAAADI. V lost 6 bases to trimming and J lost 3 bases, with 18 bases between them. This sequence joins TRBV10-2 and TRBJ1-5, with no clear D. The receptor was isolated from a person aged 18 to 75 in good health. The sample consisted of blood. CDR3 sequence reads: CASRERGRGPNQPQHF. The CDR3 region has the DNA TGCGCCAGCAGGGAAAGAGGACGTGGGCCCAATCAGCCCCAGCATTTT.